This TCR beta chain came from a study of blood T cell repertoires in COVID-19. Study summary: Researchers got acute and convalescent COVID-19 samples from the United States, Italy and Spain. T cells, B-cell-depleted T cells, or PBMCs supplied cDNA or gDNA.

This clone appeared once. V lost 2 bases to trimming and J lost 2 bases; unmatched junction nucleotides: 4. CDR3 length equals 16 residues. The germline V gene has CDR1 MDHEN and CDR2 SYDVKM. Assay used: immunoSEQ multiplex PCR; TCRdb lists only in-frame clones, some missing. This table has about 300,000 clones, roughly 86% appearing once. The rearrangement uses TRBV28 and TRBJ1-5, with 9 positions matching TRBD1. The clonotype comes from a man in his sixties or seventies with acute or convalescent COVID-19. The sequenced sample consisted of peripheral blood. The CDR3 is CASSLAWTGGNQPQHF. The CDR3, as DNA: TGTGCCAGCAGTTTAGCCTGGACAGGGGGCAATCAGCCCCAGCATTTT.